These 21 T cell receptor beta chains originate from one sample sequenced in a study of Ad26.COV2.S vaccination and SARS-CoV-2 variants. Treatment of the sample: around 19 received Ad26.COV2.S at low or high dose, single or two shots; about five received placebo; per-sample allocation not given. Each sample was drawn 63 days after the first injection (of vaccine or placebo). Some clones are missing from TCRdb's copy, which holds only in-frame ones; the method was immunoSEQ multiplex PCR. The table has over 300,000 clones, around four fifths seen once. The sequencing here drew on peripheral blood, taken in a trial of Ad26.COV2.S vaccine versus placebo. These receptor sequences come from a person aged 18-60 years who received the Ad26.COV2.S COVID-19 vaccine or a placebo.

The V gene is TRBV7-9, the J gene TRBJ1-6, with D uncertain. The germline gives CDR1 SEHNR, CDR2 FQNEAQ (reference sequence). CDR3 size: 15 residues. Trimming pared 2 bases from V and 5 bases from J, leaving 10 bases between. The DNA for the CDR3 is TGTGCCAGCAGCTTATCGGCGGACGATAATTCACCCCTCCACTTT. As protein: CASSLSADDNSPLHF.

The rearrangement links TRBV5-5 to TRBJ2-5; 10 bases agree with TRBD2. From germline, CDR1 is SGHKS and CDR2 YYEKEE (reference sequence). This CDR3 is built from 16 residues. Unmatched junction bases numbered 3, after V lost 0 bases and J lost 1 base. The CDR3 bases are TGTGCCAGCAGCTTGGTTGCTAGCGGGGGCCAAGAGACCCAGTACTTC. Translation gives CASSLVASGGQETQYF.

The chain carries TRBV27 and TRBJ2-2, with 8 bases that match TRBD2. The CDR3 has 17 residues. V shed 7 bases, J shed 4 bases, and the junction held 14 bases outside the gene matches. Looked up from germline, CDR1 is MNHEY and CDR2 is SMNVEV (reference sequence). The CDR3 sequence is CASTGLVWLRPTGELFF. The CDR3 bases are TGTGCCAGCACGGGACTAGTCTGGTTGAGACCCACCGGGGAGCTGTTTTTT.

V and J are TRBV4-1 and TRBJ1-1; TRBD1 agrees at 8 bases. V lost 2 bases and J lost 1; bases outside the gene matches: 6. CDR1 MGHRA and CDR2 YSYEKL come from the germline V gene. The CDR3 has 16 residues. CDR3 in amino acids: CASSQQTGAENTEAFF. CDR3 nucleotides: TGCGCCAGCAGCCAACAGACAGGGGCCGAGAACACTGAAGCTTTCTTT.

This chain connects TRBV5-1 to TRBJ2-7; D might be TRBD1 (6 bases). This CDR3 has 13 amino acids. Germline-derived CDR1 and CDR2 are SGHRS and YFSETQ. V shed 0 bases and J shed 6 bases, with 10 bases lying between them. The DNA for the CDR3 is TGCGCCAGCAGCTTGGCACAGGGAGTCGAGCAGTACTTC. Its protein product is CASSLAQGVEQYF.

This chain connects TRBV4-2 to TRBJ2-3, with TRBD2 matching over 8 bases. From germline, CDR1 is LGHNA and CDR2 YNFKEQ. V trimming: 2 bases; J trimming: 7 bases; junction bases outside the gene matches: 11. The CDR3 is 16 residues long. CDR3 in amino acids: CASSQSPGLESHTQYF. The CDR3 DNA follows: TGTGCCAGCAGCCAATCACCGGGACTAGAGAGTCATACGCAGTATTTT.

This clone was picked up one time. The chain couples TRBV11-3 to TRBJ1-1; no reliable D call. There are 14 residues in the CDR3. V lost 1 base and J lost 5, with 11 bases in between. Germline V lookup: CDR1 SGHNT, CDR2 YENEEA. CDR3 bases: TGTGCCAGCAGCTTAGGCTGGACGAAAACTGAAGCTTTCTTT. It translates to CASSLGWTKTEAFF.

This clone was found a few times. V and J are TRBV7-3 and TRBJ2-1; 8 bases are a match to TRBD1. Germline values: CDR1 SGHTA, CDR2 FQGTGA. This CDR3 has 13 residues. J lost 10 bases, V lost 5 bases, and 7 bases had no gene match. The CDR3 bases are TGTGCCAGCAGCCCAAGCCGACAGGGGGAGCAGTTCTTC. Its protein product is CASSPSRQGEQFF.

The chain uses TRBV7-2 and TRBJ1-5; weak D call: TRBD1 (6 bases). This CDR3 region has 14 residues. Germline-derived CDR1 and CDR2 are SGHTA and FQGNSA. V was cut by 3 bases and J by 7 bases, with 13 bases left in between. CDR3 sequence: CASSFMGGGQPQHF. CDR3 nucleotide sequence: TGTGCCAGCAGCTTCATGGGGGGCGGCCAGCCCCAGCATTTT.

The chain uses TRBV19 and TRBJ1-3; tentative D call: TRBD1 (6 bases). CDR3 length: 16 residues. Trimming took 10 bases from V and 2 from J, leaving 21 bases between them. Germline V gives CDR1 LNHDA, CDR2 SQIVND (reference sequence). CDR3 sequence (DNA): TGTGCCACACAGGGTCTGGACCGATGGACTGGAAACACCATATATTTT. Residues: CATQGLDRWTGNTIYF.

This clone was found once. This chain links TRBV9 with TRBJ2-3; 7 bases agree with TRBD1. After removal of 3 bases from V and 0 bases from J, the junction contained 1 base not matched to a gene. This CDR3 region has 14 residues. In germline, CDR1 is SGDLS, CDR2 YYNGEE. The CDR3 DNA follows: TGTGCCAGCAGCGCACAGGGGAGCACAGATACGCAGTATTTT. Protein: CASSAQGSTDTQYF.

A few counts support this clone. This chain links TRBV10-3 with TRBJ2-7, with TRBD1 matching 8 bases. After removal of 2 bases from V and 4 bases from J, the junction contained 10 bases not matched to a gene. CDR1 ENHRY and CDR2 SYGVKD come from the germline V gene. The CDR3 runs to 16 residues. The CDR3 nucleotides are TGTGCCATCAGTGAGCCCGGACAGGGTAAACCTTACGAGCAGTACTTC. Translation gives CAISEPGQGKPYEQYF.

The gene calls are TRBV6-6 and TRBJ2-2; no clear D gene. Germline-derived CDR1 and CDR2 are MNHNY and SVGAGI (reference sequence). This CDR3 spans 13 amino acids. The V gene lost 0 bases and the J gene lost 4 bases, with 3 bases spanning the gap. The CDR3 protein is CASSYSITGELFF. CDR3 in DNA: TGTGCCAGCAGTTACTCGATCACCGGGGAGCTGTTTTTT.

This clone has a single count. The chain uses TRBV4-2 and TRBJ2-7; the D gene is possibly TRBD1 (6 bases). Germline-derived CDR1 and CDR2 are LGHNA and YNFKEQ. The CDR3 sequence is 13 residues long. V lost 3 bases, J lost 1 base, and 7 bases lay in between. In DNA form, the CDR3 reads TGTGCCAGCAGCCAGGACAGTTCCTACGAGCAGTACTTC. Translation: CASSQDSSYEQYF.

The gene calls are TRBV19 and TRBJ2-1; TRBD1 agrees at 8 bases. Germline trimming cut 7 bases from V and 0 bases from J; bases unmatched to any gene: 5. The CDR3 is made up of 15 amino acids. Germline V lookup: CDR1 LNHDA, CDR2 SQIVND (reference sequence). CDR3 in amino acids: CASTNDRGSYNEQFF. DNA for the CDR3: TGTGCCAGTACCAACGACAGGGGCTCCTACAATGAGCAGTTCTTC.

The chain combines TRBV27 with TRBJ1-6; D gene ambiguous. Germline lookup yields CDR1 MNHEY and CDR2 SMNVEV (reference sequence). The CDR3 spans 15 residues. The germline V and J ends were trimmed by 3 bases and 7 bases, with 13 bases remaining between them. CDR3 residues: CASSFSGLANSPLHF. CDR3 DNA: TGTGCCAGCAGTTTCTCTGGACTGGCAAATTCACCCCTCCACTTT.

The chain couples TRBV24-1 to TRBJ1-5; 7 bases are shared with TRBD1. CDR3 size: 16 residues. Germline assignment: CDR1 KGHDR and CDR2 SFDVKD. J lost 2 bases, V lost 4 bases, and 7 bases had no gene match. The CDR3 sequence: CATSDPRGQGNQPQHF. The CDR3 nucleotides read TGTGCCACCAGTGACCCGAGGGGGCAGGGCAATCAGCCCCAGCATTTT.

The rearrangement links TRBV1 to TRBJ2-1. TRBV1 is noted as a pseudogene. CDR3 size: 17 residues. CDR3 DNA: TGCACCAGCAGCCCTCCCGAGCTCGGGCGCCTTACAAATGAGCAGTTCTTC. It yields the protein CTSSPPELGRLTNEQFF.

The chain uses TRBV15 and TRBJ2-1; no firm D call. The CDR3 consists of 16 residues. Per germline, CDR1 LNHNV and CDR2 YYDKDF (reference sequence). Trimming removed 1 base at V and 4 bases at J, with 14 bases between. CDR3 loop: CATSRGKARTYNEQFF. CDR3 DNA: TGTGCCACCAGCAGAGGCAAGGCGCGCACTTACAATGAGCAGTTCTTC.

The chain uses TRBV7-2 and TRBJ2-7; 8 bases align to TRBD1. The CDR3 loop spans 16 amino acids. V dropped 1 base and J dropped 4; count of bases not matched to a gene: 9. The germline V gene encodes CDR1 SGHTA and CDR2 FQGNSA. This CDR3 reads CASSLGRNRGIYEQYF. CDR3 DNA: TGTGCCAGCAGCTTAGGTCGAAACAGGGGGATATACGAGCAGTACTTC.

This clone was recorded only once. This chain uses TRBV11-3 with TRBJ1-1; D remains ambiguous. V lost 3 bases, J lost 5 bases, and 10 bases lay in between. The V gene's germline CDR1 is SGHNT and CDR2 YENEEA. The CDR3 runs to 13 residues. Here the CDR3 reads CASSFKGGTEAFF. Here the CDR3 DNA reads TGTGCCAGCAGCTTCAAGGGAGGGACTGAAGCTTTCTTT.